This T cell receptor beta chain was sequenced for a study of shared clonotypes between healthy human individuals (dated by TCRdb to 2020 to 2022). Context from the whole study: The cohort included a few men and a couple of women between 18 and 49 years of age. To estimate repertoire size and how much clonotype sharing occurs between individuals, the study deeply sequenced the blood TCR repertoires of about five healthy adults. To increase sequencing depth and limit assay-specific biases, different laboratories used diverse techniques to prepare libraries and sequence TCR repertoires. Per donor, leukapheresis produced somewhere between about 0.9 and 9 billion PBMCs. Per donor, three plates each were used for CD4 naive and CD4 memory, two for CD8 naive, and one for CD8 memory.

Note on this clone: The antigen it recognizes is unknown. No quality values exist for individual bases; no much larger clone is one base distant.

What the work shows at the level of the full study, not this receptor alone: Pairwise subsampling led to the expectation that sequencing depth would affect the degree of clonotype sharing among donors. About 5% of naive CD4, 3.5% of naive CD8, roughly 2.4% of memory CD4, and 0.4% of memory CD8 clonotypes were shared across several donors. The genetic and exposure-history diversity represented was limited by the small number of donors. Compared with non-shared clonotypes, the clonotypes found in all four sorted-subset donors had higher generation probabilities. Only blood was sampled, and tissue TCR repertoires likely differ from those in blood. Naive subsets generally had larger estimated clonotype richness than memory subsets. Rarefaction of sorted-subset datasets indicated incomplete sequencing despite the large sequencing depth.

For the CD8 naive samples, CD45RO-negative cells were positively selected for CCR7, yielding a CD45RA+CCR7+ population from which TemRA cells were excluded. The donors were healthy, HIV-negative adults who had no recently reported acute infections or vaccinations. Only Caucasian adults living in Nashville, Tennessee, USA were represented among the donors. Blood was collected by leukapheresis, and PBMCs were isolated by Ficoll-Histopaque density gradient centrifugation and then cryopreserved in liquid nitrogen vapor phase. Analytical flow cytometry was used to check the purity and quantity of every magnetically sorted T cell population. Each sorted fraction had its genomic DNA isolated and then quantified by UV absorbance on a Nanodrop 2000c. Using the deep immunoSEQ assay, multiplex PCR amplified TCR CDR3 regions from genomic DNA. Extracted genomic DNA from each cell subset was distributed evenly across all wells of several immunoSEQ 96-well plates, and each plate was treated as a replicate. For sorted subsets, each replicate PCR was loaded with roughly 0.2 ug genomic DNA, equivalent to 30,000 or so T cell genomes. Purified libraries were quantified with a Qubit 3.0 fluorometer, sized on a Bioanalyzer 2100, and re-quantified with the KAPA Library Quantification kit. Every immunoSEQ 96-well plate was sequenced on a separate single-read 150-cycle Illumina NextSeq 550 flow cell. In the original analysis: Because only junctional sequences without quality scores were contained in the immunoSEQ output, filtering matching that applied to full-length reads could not be performed. To assign V/J genes and CDR3, sequences were annotated using PyIR, a Python wrapper for IgBLAST v1.9, with IMGT germline references. Reads with weak V/J assignments (E-value above 1e-6), missing CDR3, stop codons, out-of-frame junctions, or ambiguous translated residues were removed. V3J clonotypes were defined by identical inferred V gene, J gene, and CDR3 amino acid sequence. Percentage overlap between repertoires was computed as shared unique clonotypes divided by the size of the smaller repertoire. Three approaches were used to assess repertoire richness: RTK rarefaction, the Chao1 estimator, and Recon v2.1 estimates of unobserved clonotypes. Generation probabilities were computed with OLGA for all TCRbeta clonotypes obtained by the gDNA method from a few donors. TCRdb obtained this table from immuneACCESS and retained in-frame rearrangements with V and J assigned. These tables miss some clones; where compared with another copy, unresolved V genes account for less than half of the shortfall, and the remainder is unexplained. Clonal size and the V and J genes are those of that table, whereas D and trimming came from the DNA. In all, the sample holds 550,000 to 650,000 clones, and about 96% of those were seen once. The biggest ten clones account for approximately 0.1% of the sample.

Sequences SEHNR (CDR1) and FQNEAQ (CDR2) are obtained from the germline V gene (reference sequence). V loses 6 bases at its end and J loses 3 bases; junction bases beyond the gene matches: 12. The CDR3 goes from the cysteine to the phenylalanine over 16 residues. Just CDR3 DNA is preserved here, 48 bases in frame from base 1. Here the chain combines TRBV7-9 and TRBJ2-7; 9 bases in the junction line up with TRBD1. The sequencing sample was made of naive CD8+ T cells sorted from blood. The cell subset or site label, as the study defines it: CD45RA+CCR7+. This clonotype was sampled from a woman in her twenties or thirties in good health. The base sequence is TGTGCCAGCAGTCAACGGCCGGGACAGGGACTCTACGAGCAGTACTTC. The resulting protein is CASSQRPGQGLYEQYF.